The sequence of this TCR beta chain was determined in a study of response to subunit inactivated influenza vaccine. From the RT-PCR reads, TCRdb called clonotypes with MiXCR, one entry per CDR3 protein. The table records around 470,000 distinct CDR3 sequences, approximately 7.7% of them present only once. Worth noting for this clonotype: No antigen is known for it.

There are 16 residues in the CDR3. V was cut by 0 bases and J by 4 bases, with 15 bases left in between. Germline CDR1 and CDR2: SGHRS and YFSETQ. General study points: Authors suggested few new T cells are recruited by each seasonal influenza vaccination.

The rearrangement joins TRBV5-1 to TRBJ2-3, with D possibly TRBD1 on 5 matching bases. This specimen consisted of PBMCs from blood, obtained 23 months after vaccination. This sequence originates from a man aged 45-69 years who received an inactivated influenza vaccine. CDR3 nucleotides: TGCGCCAGCAGCTTGGAGGCGGTAATGGGGCCAGATACGCAGTATTTT. Its protein product is CASSLEAVMGPDTQYF.